A single TCR beta chain is shown here with its context. The data originate from a study of blood T cell repertoires in COVID-19. Study at large: The origin of the acute and convalescent COVID-19 samples was the United States, Italy and Spain. PBMCs, B-cell-depleted T cells, or T cells provided the cDNA or gDNA that made up the material.

As originally analysed: Scientists estimated how many nucleated cells there were by amplifying reference gene primers. Here immunoSEQ multiplex PCR was the method, and the copy in TCRdb shows in-frame clones only, minus some. D and trimming come from the DNA, and the V and J calls and clone size come from that table. The sample yields 250,000 to 350,000 clones, around 85% seen once. The length of the CDR3 is 16 residues. Germline-derived CDR1 and CDR2 are SNHLY and FYNNEI. The V and J ends lost 2 bases and 4 bases, in that order; junction bases with no gene match: 7. The chain couples TRBV2 to TRBJ2-5, with TRBD2 identical over 10 bases. Specimen: peripheral blood. This clonotype was sampled from a woman in her forties or fifties with active or convalescent COVID-19. The CDR3 nucleotides are TGTGCCAGCAGTGAAAGGAGGGCTAGCGGGAGAGAGACCCAGTACTTC. Residues: CASSERRASGRETQYF.